This record looks at one TCR beta chain sequence and its context. How the authors handled the data: Scientists estimated how many nucleated cells there were by amplifying reference gene primers. The table came from immunoSEQ multiplex PCR; TCRdb's copy has only in-frame clones and leaves some out. Clone size and V and J calls were adopted from that table, with D and trimming inferred from the DNA. The sample shows about 180,000 clones, 88% of them seen only once. The data were obtained in a study of blood T cell repertoires in COVID-19. Study in general: Whether acute or convalescent, the COVID-19 samples came from the United States, Italy and Spain.

Germline V gene sequence: CDR1 MNHEY, CDR2 SVGAGI. This CDR3 contains 14 residues. Trimming removed 8 bases from V and 5 bases from J; junction bases left unmatched: 7. This TCR was recovered from a woman younger than 45 with acute or convalescent COVID-19. Sequences were obtained from peripheral blood. The chain links TRBV6-5 to TRBJ2-1; 9 positions agree with TRBD2. The CDR3 loop is CASDSIAGDNEQFF. CDR3 in DNA: TGTGCCAGCGATTCCATAGCGGGGGACAATGAGCAGTTCTTC.